This T cell receptor beta chain emerged from a study of T-cell memory formation after mild COVID-19. Overall study findings and caveats: Balance between CD4 and CD8 was seen in clones contracting day 15 to 85, and a CD4+ lean was seen in later expanders. The study detected some responding clones in pre-infection memory, suggesting cross-reactive memory joined.

5'RACE with constant-segment primers built TCRalpha and TCRbeta cDNA libraries with UMIs. In TCRdb, the 5' RACE reads were re-called with MiXCR into one record per CDR3 protein. The sample records over 400,000 distinct CDR3 sequences, around a quarter being singletons. This clonotype was observed a handful of times. Its specificity is not known. J lost 5 bases, V lost 0 bases, and 8 bases had no gene match. The CDR3 runs to 16 residues. Germline loops: CDR1 SEHNR, CDR2 FQNEAQ (reference sequence). The material sequenced was PBMCs or a T cell subset sorted from them (not recorded which). The sequence came from an adult woman who had mild COVID-19 (a few samples of this study predate the infection). Cell type and time point are not known. V usage is TRBV7-9 and J usage is TRBJ2-3; the match to TRBD1 covers 7 bases. CDR3 DNA: TGTGCCAGCAGCTTAGCAGACAGGGAATTAGGAGATACGCAGTATTTT. Its translation: CASSLADRELGDTQYF.